Below are 21 T cell receptor beta chains sequenced from a single sample in a study of CD8 T cells in ankylosing spondylitis. MiXCR was run by TCRdb on the 5' RACE reads, yielding one entry per CDR3 protein. Of fewer than 250,000 distinct CDR3 sequences detected, roughly a tenth appear once; the ten largest clones hold approximately 20%. The specimen was blood, either unsorted or a sorted T cell fraction (not recorded which). These receptors all come from a male donor with ankylosing spondylitis or in good health (not recorded which).

The V and J genes are TRBV2 and TRBJ1-2, with a weak D call TRBD1 (5 bases). Germline CDR1 and CDR2: SNHLY and FYNNEI. Trimming took off 6 bases at V and 2 bases at J, with 10 bases between the two ends. CDR3 length equals 13 residues. The CDR3 protein is CASREGSNYGYTF. Here the CDR3 DNA reads TGTGCCAGCAGAGAGGGGAGCAACTATGGCTACACCTTC.

Many counts were recorded for this clonotype. V usage is TRBV24-1 and J usage is TRBJ2-3; maybe TRBD1 (6 bases). CDR1 is KGHDR, CDR2 SFDVKD, per germline. There are 14 residues in the CDR3. V was clipped by 10 bases and J by 2 bases, with 15 bases between them. CDR3 protein: CATGPGVPTDTQYF. DNA of the CDR3: TGTGCCACGGGCCCAGGGGTCCCCACAGATACGCAGTATTTT.

This clonotype was counted a few times. This chain links TRBV28 with TRBJ2-7, with D perhaps matching TRBD2 (6 bases). Germline V gives CDR1 MDHEN, CDR2 SYDVKM. The CDR3 runs 14 residues. V lost 5 bases and J lost 3, with 14 bases in between. CDR3 loop: CASSPFGGGYEQYF. The CDR3 bases are TGTGCCAGCAGTCCCTTCGGGGGAGGCTACGAGCAGTACTTC.

The V call is TRBV28, the J call TRBJ2-5; D not resolved. Germline-derived CDR1 and CDR2 are MDHEN and SYDVKM. The CDR3 consists of 13 residues. V was cut by 2 bases and J by 2 bases, with 6 bases left in between. The CDR3 DNA reads TGTGCCAGCAGTTTAACCAAACAAGAGACCCAGTACTTC. It specifies CASSLTKQETQYF.

The table lists this clonotype with a few counts. The chain employs TRBV7-9 and TRBJ2-1; D possibly matches TRBD1 or TRBD2 (5 bases each). The V and J ends lost 1 base and 10 bases respectively, with 14 bases between them. Germline V CDR1 and CDR2: SEHNR, FQNEAQ (reference sequence). The CDR3 has 14 amino acids. The CDR3 reads CASSLEGTVREQFF. In DNA form, the CDR3 reads TGTGCCAGCAGCTTAGAGGGGACCGTCCGAGAGCAGTTCTTC.

This chain uses TRBV30 with TRBJ2-6; D is perhaps TRBD1 (6 bases). This CDR3 region has 16 residues. V lost 1 base and J 5 bases, leaving 15 bases between the germline ends. Germline V gene data show CDR1 as GTSNPN and CDR2 as SVGIG (reference sequence). The CDR3 reads CAWSEGDWAWANVLTF. CDR3 coding DNA: TGTGCCTGGAGTGAGGGGGATTGGGCTTGGGCCAACGTCCTGACTTTC. Complete variable domain (other parts from reference TRBV30 and TRBJ2-6): SQTIHQWPATLVQPVGSPLSLECTVEGTSNPNLYWYRQAAGRGLQLLFYSVGIGQISSEVPQNLSASRPQDRQFILSSKKLLLSDSGFYLCAWSEGDWAWANVLTFGAGSRLTVL.

Many counts were recorded for this clonotype. The V call is TRBV6-1, the J call TRBJ2-3; possible D gene TRBD2, 7 bases. The CDR3 has 16 amino acids. V was cut by 4 bases and J by 5 bases, with 19 bases left in between. Germline V gene sequence: CDR1 MNHNS, CDR2 SASEGT. CDR3 in amino acids: CASSGGMGGGKDTQYF. CDR3 DNA: TGTGCCAGCAGTGGGGGGATGGGGGGGGGCAAAGATACGCAGTATTTT.

This clonotype has at least ten counts. The genes are TRBV5-1 and TRBJ1-2; possible D gene TRBD1, 6 bases. This CDR3 comprises 14 residues. The germline V and J ends were trimmed by 1 base and 4 bases, with 11 bases remaining between them. Germline CDR1 SGHRS, CDR2 YFSETQ. The DNA for the CDR3 is TGCGCCAGCAGCTTGAATGACAGGCGCTATGGCTACACCTTC. Translation: CASSLNDRRYGYTF.

The chain couples TRBV5-6 to TRBJ1-2; D unclear. The CDR3 sequence is 17 residues long. Trimming cost V 3 bases and J 3 bases, with 21 bases left between them. The germline gives CDR1 SGHDT, CDR2 YYEEEE. DNA of the CDR3: TGTGCCAGCAGCTGGTCGAAGACATGGGTCTCTGACTATGGCTACACCTTC. It is translated as CASSWSKTWVSDYGYTF.

Regarding this clonotype: A much bigger clone sits one base away, suggesting this may be a read error. This chain connects TRBV7-9 to TRBJ2-5; D could derive from TRBD1 or TRBD2 (5 bases each). CDR1 and CDR2 (germline): SEHNR, FQNEAQ (reference sequence). The CDR3 totals 14 residues. DNA of the CDR3: TGTGCCAACAGCGCCCGGGACGGCAAAGAGACCCAGTACTTC. Translated: CANSARDGKETQYF.

This clonotype was recorded many times. This chain uses TRBV15 with TRBJ2-1; D is possibly TRBD2 (5 bases). Between the trimmed V and J ends, which lost 0 bases and 6 bases, there was a span of 12 bases. CDR3 length equals 15 residues. The germline V gene has CDR1 LNHNV and CDR2 YYDKDF (reference sequence). Here the CDR3 reads CATSRDDYGSNEQFF. CDR3 bases: TGTGCCACCAGCAGAGACGACTATGGCTCCAATGAGCAGTTCTTC.

This clonotype was detected only a few times. The rearrangement links TRBV29-1 to TRBJ2-2; 8 bases agree with TRBD1. The CDR3 spans 16 residues. From germline, CDR1 is SQVTM and CDR2 ANQGSEA. Unmatched junction bases numbered 9, after V lost 5 bases and J lost 1 base. The CDR3 nucleotides read TGCAGCGTTTACGGGACAGGTGGGGTGAACACCGGGGAGCTGTTTTTT. Residues: CSVYGTGGVNTGELFF.

In the case of this clonotype: The germline gene is not matched at one end of the junction; a read error may be the cause. V and J are TRBV20-1 and TRBJ2-1; 10 bases line up with TRBD2. Germline assignment: CDR1 DFQATT and CDR2 SNEGSKA (reference sequence). The CDR3 length is 15 residues. The DNA of the CDR3 is TGCTGTGCTAGGGAGCAGACTAGCGGGTACAATGAGCAGTTCTTC. Translated: CCAREQTSGYNEQFF.

This clonotype has just a few counts. The chain employs TRBV7-2 and TRBJ1-4, with D possibly matching TRBD1 (5 bases). The CDR3 runs 16 residues. Germline-derived CDR1 and CDR2 are SGHTA and FQGNSA. Between the trimmed V and J ends, which lost 2 bases and 7 bases, there was a span of 17 bases. As DNA, the CDR3 is TGTGCCAGCAGCTTAAGCGCTTCAGGGCGAGGTGAAAAACTGTTTTTT. Translated, it gives CASSLSASGRGEKLFF.

This clonotype was observed a handful of times. CDR3 sequence: CASSSGSSAYEQYF. CDR3 in DNA: TGTGCCAGCAGTTCCGGGTCCTCTGCCTACGAGCAGTACTTC. The genes are TRBV28 and TRBJ2-7; D gene uncertain. CDR3 length equals 14 residues. Deletions cut 4 bases from V and 2 bases from J, with 12 bases between. Germline V gene lookup returns CDR1 MDHEN and CDR2 SYDVKM.

On this clonotype itself: This may come from a read error, since a much larger clone is one base off. The J gene is TRBJ2-3, the V gene TRBV10-3; no clear D. From germline, CDR1 is ENHRY and CDR2 SYGVKD. The CDR3 runs to 15 residues. CDR3 DNA sequence: TGTGCCATCAGTGGAGAGGCTCCCAGCACAGATATGCAGTATTTT. It specifies CAISGEAPSTDMQYF.

The chain couples TRBV20-1 to TRBJ2-7; D assignment may be TRBD1 or TRBD2 (5 bases each). V lost 2 bases, J lost 6 bases, and 11 bases lay in between. The germline CDR1 and CDR2 sequences are DFQATT and SNEGSKA (reference sequence). The CDR3 loop spans 12 amino acids. CDR3 region: CSARSREFEQYF. CDR3 bases: TGCAGTGCTAGATCCAGGGAGTTCGAGCAGTACTTC.

The chain uses TRBV5-1 and TRBJ1-5; D is unresolved. Trimming removed 5 bases at V and 0 bases at J, with 9 bases between. Germline loops: CDR1 SGHRS, CDR2 YFSETQ. The CDR3 contains 14 residues. The CDR3 DNA reads as TGCGCCAGCAGGGTGGTCCCTAGCAATCAGCCCCAGCATTTT. It encodes CASRVVPSNQPQHF.

This clonotype was seen more than once but under ten times. V and J are TRBV7-3 and TRBJ2-5, with 7 bases aligning to TRBD2. This CDR3 comprises 15 residues. Trimming removed 2 bases from V and 6 bases from J; junction bases left unmatched: 9. Looked up from germline, CDR1 is SGHTA and CDR2 is FQGTGA. In DNA form, the CDR3 reads TGTGCCAGCAGCTTAGAAGTTGGGGGGGTCAAGACCCAGTACTTC. The encoded protein is CASSLEVGGVKTQYF.

The chain employs TRBV18 and TRBJ2-5, with D perhaps given as TRBD1 or TRBD2 (5 bases each). V shed 2 bases and J shed 3 bases, with 10 bases lying between them. From germline, CDR1 is KGHSH and CDR2 LQKENI. The CDR3 covers 14 residues. The CDR3 here is CASSPSTAEETQYF. The DNA of the CDR3 is TGTGCCAGCTCACCATCGACAGCGGAAGAGACCCAGTACTTC.

This chain links TRBV2 with TRBJ1-4; TRBD1 is a possible D gene (6 bases). From germline, CDR1 is SNHLY and CDR2 FYNNEI. The V gene lost 4 bases and the J gene lost 14 bases, with 11 bases spanning the gap. The CDR3 has 11 residues. The CDR3 spells CASSVRDKLFF. For the CDR3, the DNA is TGTGCCAGCAGTGTCCGGGACAAGCTGTTTTTT.